This is a list of T cell receptor beta chains from one sample in a study of PD-1 blockade in classical Hodgkin lymphoma. Here immunoSEQ multiplex PCR was the method, and the copy in TCRdb shows in-frame clones only, minus some. The table has tens of thousands of clones, around 89% seen once. This specimen was peripheral blood mononuclear cells (PBMCs), taken before the second cycle of nivolumab. These receptors were obtained from a human donor with classical Hodgkin lymphoma. CDR3s include the opening cysteine and the closing phenylalanine or tryptophan. Each record gives: J gene, V gene, clone size, D gene, CDR3 DNA, CDR3 protein. The D gene is left open where the match is weak. Only some rows state a clone size, as once, few, many or a class for expanded clones.

>TRBJ2-2|TRBV5-6|NA|NA
TGTGCCAGCAGCTTGGCCTTCCCTCCACGCCTGAACACCGGGGAGCTGTTTTTT
CASSLAFPPRLNTGELFF
>TRBJ2-1|TRBV19|NA|NA
TGTGCCAGTAGTACCACGGGGGGCAGTGAGCAGTTCTTC
CASSTTGGSEQFF
>TRBJ1-1|TRBV6-5|NA|NA
TGTGCCAGCACCACGGGGAGTAGAGCTTTCTTT
CASTTGSRAFF
>TRBJ2-1|TRBV7-2|NA|TRBD2
TGTGCCAGCAGCTCCATAGGGCGGGGGGTCAATGAGCAGTTCTTC
CASSSIGRGVNEQFF
>TRBJ2-5|TRBV5-1|NA|TRBD1
TGCGCCAGCAGGTCCGGGACAGGCCAAGAGACCCAGTACTTC
CASRSGTGQETQYF
>TRBJ1-3|TRBV19|NA|NA
TGTGCCAGCTTGACAGCTACAAACACCATATATTTT
CASLTATNTIYF
>TRBJ2-1|TRBV6-6|once|TRBD1
TGTGCCAGCAGCGAACCGGGACAGGGCATTAATGAGCAGTTCTTC
CASSEPGQGINEQFF
>TRBJ1-5|TRBV2|NA|NA
TGTGCCAGCAGTAACCAGGGGAGTCAGCCCCAGCATTTT
CASSNQGSQPQHF
>TRBJ1-1|TRBV4-2|once|TRBD1
TGTGCCAGCAGCCAAGATAGGGTGGGACAGGGGGGGCCTCCAGCCCGCACTGAAGCTTTCTTT
CASSQDRVGQGGPPARTEAFF
>TRBJ2-3|TRBV7-6|NA|TRBD1
TGTGCCAGCAGCTCTGCAGCGGGACAGGGAGTTTCTTTTCGGGGCACAGATACGCAGTATTTT
CASSSAAGQGVSFRGTDTQYF
>TRBJ1-2|TRBV6-5|NA|NA
TGTGCCAGCAGTTTGGACAGTACCTATGGCTACACCTTC
CASSLDSTYGYTF
>TRBJ2-7|TRBV5-1|once|TRBD1
TGCGCCAGCAGCCTATTGACAGGGAACGAGCAGTACTTC
CASSLLTGNEQYF
>TRBJ1-4|TRBV5-1|NA|TRBD1
TGCGCCAGCAGCATGGGACAGGGAAATACTAATGAAAAACTGTTTTTT
CASSMGQGNTNEKLFF
>TRBJ2-2|TRBV7-9|few|NA
TGTGCCAGCAGCTTAGCCTCGGGCGGGGAGCTGTTTTTT
CASSLASGGELFF
>TRBJ1-2|TRBV21-1|NA|NA
TGTGCCAGCAGCAAAATCCCCCTGGTTCCAGGGAGGCGTGGCTACACCTTC
CASSKIPLVPGRRGYTF
>TRBJ2-2|TRBV6-5|NA|NA
TGTGCCAGCAGTTACCTTAGGGCGGGCACCGGGGAGCTGTTTTTT
CASSYLRAGTGELFF
>TRBJ2-5|TRBV23-1|NA|TRBD1
TGCGCCAGCAGTCAAAGCCGTCGACAGGGGGCCTTTGTGGCCCAGTACTTC
CASSQSRRQGAFVAQYF
>TRBJ2-7|TRBV18|NA|TRBD2
TGTGCCAGCTCAGGGGACTACAACTACGAGCAGTACTTC
CASSGDYNYEQYF
>TRBJ1-2|TRBV19|NA|TRBD1
TGTGCCAGTAGTATAGACAGGGGGAATGGCTACACCTTC
CASSIDRGNGYTF
>TRBJ1-5|TRBV19|NA|NA
TGTGCCAGTAGTTTAAAGTTACAGGTACATCCTGAGCATTTT
CASSLKLQVHPEHF
>TRBJ1-2|TRBV5-1|once|NA
TGCGCCAGCAGCCTCGACCCAATGGCGGATGGCTACACCTTC
CASSLDPMADGYTF
>TRBJ1-1|TRBV19|NA|NA
TGTGCCAGTAGTATGGTGGGGCCGGGATACGAGGATGAAGCTTTCTTT
CASSMVGPGYEDEAFF
>TRBJ2-7|TRBV6-4|NA|NA
TGTGCCAGCAGAGGGTACGAGCAGTACTTC
CASRGYEQYF